This TCR beta chain was profiled in a study of cytomegalovirus exposure and HLA in healthy donors. PCR involved 60 Vbeta and 13 Jbeta primers. This table comes from immunoSEQ multiplex PCR, and its TCRdb copy is limited to in-frame clones, with some not included. The table lists 150,000 to 200,000 clones, almost 80% of them singletons. Trimming left V 5 bases short and J 0 bases short, with 13 bases between. The CDR3 sequence is 15 residues long. CDR1 is SGHVS, CDR2 FQNEAQ, per germline. As for this clone: Its antigen is currently unknown.

Findings and limits, study-wide: With high specificity and sensitivity, the classifier reportedly diagnosed cytomegalovirus status.

This TCR came from a man aged 45-60 years in good health and CMV-seropositive. The rearrangement joins TRBV7-8 to TRBJ1-1; D is possibly TRBD1 (6 bases). Material: PBMCs. For the CDR3, the DNA is TGTGCCAGCAGCCCCCGTGGACAGATGAACACTGAAGCTTTCTTT. Its protein is CASSPRGQMNTEAFF.